This T cell receptor (beta chain) was captured by sequencing in a study of shared clonotypes between healthy human individuals. The study's findings and limits: Despite large depth, rarefaction showed incomplete sorted-subset sequencing. Lower generation probabilities were found for non-shared clonotypes than for those shared by all four donors. Only blood underwent sampling, and tissue repertoires likely differ. Estimated clonotype richness was generally higher in naive than memory subsets.

V lost 4 bases and J 6 bases, leaving 10 bases between the germline ends. The CDR3 is made up of 12 amino acids. In germline, CDR1 is MGHRA, CDR2 YSYEKL. Produced via immunoSEQ multiplex PCR; TCRdb's table is partial and in-frame only. This table holds 600,000 or so clones, 95% to 98% found once. Terminally differentiated effector memory CD45RA+ cells were excluded by CCR7 positive selection of CD45RO-negative cells. A note on this clone: Its antigen is as yet unknown.

Sequences were obtained from naive CD8+ T cells sorted from blood. The clonotype originates from a man in his thirties or forties in good health. The chain is built from TRBV4-1 and TRBJ2-7; D is perhaps TRBD1 or TRBD2 (5 bases each). The CDR3 DNA reads as TGCGCCAGCAGCCCACCGAGGGGCGAGCAGTACTTC. It yields the protein CASSPPRGEQYF.